The TCR beta chain under discussion was sequenced for a study of T-cell reconstitution after alpha-beta-depleted transplantation in children (dated by TCRdb to the mid-2010s). Context from the whole study: The study quantitatively tracked T-cell immune reconstitution after TCRalphabeta/CD19-depleted allogeneic hematopoietic cell transplantation in children using TCR repertoire profiling.

Broader findings and caveats from the paper: In some patients, high TCRbeta diversity at day 60 was attributed to recipient T cells and intrathymic progenitors that had survived conditioning. Hyperexpanded clone frequencies declined over subsequent months; after one year, T-cell counts and TCRbeta diversity were mostly attributed to newly produced T cells. About two months after transplant, the apparently early recovery of alphabetaT-cell counts reportedly depended on just several hundred clones that had expanded rapidly and came from non-depleted graft cells.

In its sample, this clonotype was seen a few times. It lacks a known antigen. No quality values exist for individual bases; no much larger clone is one base distant. The CDR3 runs 15 residues from the cysteine to the phenylalanine. Only the CDR3 portion is preserved as DNA: 45 bases, with reading frame beginning at the first base. V and J lose 2 bases and 1 base, and a span of 8 bases separates them. Libraries were constructed by PCR. The reads were generated on an Illumina HiSeq 2500. TCR library preparation used molecular barcoding, with unique molecular identifiers applied to normalize quantification of the TCRbeta repertoire. TCRdb applied fastp at Q25 and MiXCR to the public reads, then kept only in-frame beta chains. Every distinct CDR3 protein forms one entry, paired with its most common genes and DNA. The sample profile shows around 230,000 distinct CDR3 sequences; under 20% of them were found once. The ten most abundant clones make up about 41% of the sample.

This specimen's treatment or condition label, per the study, means: allogeneic hematopoietic cell transplantation with graft depleted of TCRalphabeta T cells and CD19 B cells. Transplant recipients were children who received TCRalphabeta/CD19-depleted allogeneic hematopoietic cell grafts. Here the sequenced sample was PBMCs, mostly from graft donor cells, taken 360 days after TCRalphabeta/CD19-depleted stem cell transplant. The chain was built from TRBV12-3 or TRBV12-4 and TRBJ1-4; TRBD1 is possibly the D segment (6 matching bases). This TCR was recovered from a male patient aged 2 to 10 who had a stem cell transplant for acute lymphoblastic leukemia, so the T cells may come from the graft donor. CDR3 loop: CASSLSDRTNEKLFF. The DNA sequence follows: TGTGCCAGCAGTTTATCGGACAGAACTAATGAAAAACTGTTTTTT.